A selection of T cell receptor beta chains follows, all from one sample in a study of identical twins. TCRdb reprocessed the 5' RACE reads via MiXCR and lists one record per CDR3 protein. This table has about 790,000 distinct CDR3 sequences, roughly 20% appearing once. These sequences were also reported in another study, on T cells expressing NK-cell markers.

Sequenced material: PBMCs. All receptors come from a woman between 18 and 29 years old in good health. The CDR3 runs from the conserved cysteine through the conserved F or W. Fields, in order: V gene, J gene, CDR3 length, D gene, clone size, CDR3 protein, CDR3 DNA. D genes are given only for firm matches. Where a row states a size, it is once, few, many or the class of an expanded clone; other rows omit it.

TRBV20-1	TRBJ2-5	15	TRBD2	-	CSVVSGLAGVKTQYF	TGCAGTGTAGTCTCGGGACTAGCGGGAGTGAAGACCCAGTACTTC
TRBV5-1	TRBJ2-1	15	-	many	CASSLGHLSYNEQFF	TGCGCCAGCAGCTTGGGACATCTCTCCTACAATGAGCAGTTCTTC
TRBV7-2	TRBJ1-1	15	-	-	CASSFGPGSATEAFF	TGTGCCAGCAGCTTTGGGCCGGGGTCTGCCACTGAAGCTTTCTTT
TRBV20-1	TRBJ1-1	15	-	few	CSPTTATPMNTEAFF	TGCAGTCCGACAACGGCTACTCCTATGAACACTGAAGCTTTCTTT
TRBV18	TRBJ2-6	15	-	few	CASSPEGYGANVLTF	TGTGCCAGCTCACCAGAGGGATATGGGGCCAACGTCCTGACTTTC
TRBV10-3	TRBJ1-1	14	-	-	CAIRAGFLNTEAFF	TGTGCCATCAGAGCGGGCTTCTTGAACACTGAAGCTTTCTTT
TRBV29-1	TRBJ2-3	13	TRBD2	few	CSAGRGEVDTQYF	TGCAGCGCCGGGAGGGGGGAGGTGGATACGCAGTATTTT
TRBV29-1	TRBJ1-2	13	-	-	CSAGNPLNYGYTF	TGCAGCGCCGGCAATCCTCTCAACTATGGCTACACCTTC
TRBV20-1	TRBJ2-5	14	-	few	CSADTGTGWETQYF	TGCAGTGCTGACACAGGGACGGGATGGGAGACCCAGTACTTC
TRBV12-5	TRBJ2-2	12	-	few	CASGLVPGELFF	TGTGCTAGTGGTTTGGTACCCGGGGAGCTGTTTTTT
TRBV7-9	TRBJ1-1	17	TRBD1	-	CASSLGGQGAMNTEAFF	TGTGCCAGCAGCTTAGGGGGCCAGGGGGCCATGAACACTGAAGCTTTCTTT
TRBV20-1	TRBJ2-2	16	-	few	CSARDQGGLGTGELFF	TGCAGTGCTAGAGATCAGGGGGGGCTGGGCACCGGGGAGCTGTTTTTT
TRBV20-1	TRBJ1-2	12	-	many	CSATLTGGGYTF	TGCAGTGCTACCTTAACAGGAGGTGGCTACACCTTC
TRBV5-6	TRBJ1-5	14	-	few	CASSPGRGNQPQHF	TGTGCCAGCAGCCCGGGCCGGGGGAATCAGCCCCAGCATTTT
TRBV3-1	TRBJ2-1	16	TRBD2	-	CASSQHGTSGGSEQFF	TGTGCCAGCAGCCAACATGGGACTAGCGGGGGAAGTGAGCAGTTCTTC
TRBV5-6	TRBJ2-5	18	-	few	CASSLSSRTNQGGGAQYF	TGTGCCAGCAGCCTCTCGAGCCGGACCAATCAGGGCGGCGGGGCCCAGTACTTC
TRBV15	TRBJ2-7	16	TRBD2	-	CATSREGGLAADEQYF	TGTGCCACCAGCAGAGAAGGAGGGCTAGCGGCCGACGAGCAGTACTTC
TRBV4-2	TRBJ2-1	13	TRBD1	few	CASSQDQGQGSLF	TGTGCCAGCAGCCAAGATCAGGGACAGGGATCCCTCTTC
TRBV20-1	TRBJ1-1	16	-	-	CSAAITGTIENTEAFF	TGCAGTGCTGCGATCACCGGGACAATCGAAAACACTGAAGCTTTCTTT
TRBV30	TRBJ2-3	16	-	-	CAWSVLRTHGEDTQYF	TGTGCCTGGAGTGTACTACGGACTCATGGGGAAGATACGCAGTATTTT
TRBV20-1	TRBJ2-7	14	TRBD2	few	CSASGLAGGYEQYF	TGCAGTGCATCGGGACTAGCGGGAGGATACGAGCAGTACTTC
TRBV7-7	TRBJ2-1	16	TRBD2	few	CASSPGTSGRAGEQFF	TGTGCCAGCAGCCCAGGGACTAGCGGGAGGGCCGGTGAGCAGTTCTTC
TRBV12-3/TRBV12-4	TRBJ2-2	16	-	many	CASSNLLVRSTGELFF	TGTGCCAGCAGCAACCTACTAGTCCGGAGCACCGGGGAGCTGTTTTTT
TRBV5-1	TRBJ1-2	13	-	-	CASSLGLNYGYTF	TGCGCCAGCAGCTTGGGTCTCAACTATGGCTACACCTTC
TRBV6-1	TRBJ1-1	15	-	few	CASSVERIMNTEAFF	TGTGCCAGCAGTGTCGAGAGGATCATGAACACTGAAGCTTTCTTT
TRBV7-3	TRBJ2-3	16	TRBD2	few	CASSSRTSGGIDTQYF	TGTGCCAGCAGCTCCCGGACTAGCGGGGGTATAGATACGCAGTATTTT
TRBV2	TRBJ2-1	15	TRBD2	once	CASSAGTSFYNEQFF	TGTGCCAGCAGCGCCGGGACTAGTTTCTACAATGAGCAGTTCTTC
TRBV6-2/TRBV6-3	TRBJ2-7	15	-	-	CASSYGLRLHYEQYF	TGTGCCAGCAGTTACGGGTTGCGTTTACATTACGAGCAGTACTTC
TRBV18	TRBJ2-7	15	TRBD2	-	CASSPYGGGSYEQYF	TGTGCCAGCTCACCATATGGCGGGGGTTCCTACGAGCAGTACTTC
TRBV15	TRBJ1-5	13	-	-	CATSRGGGRPQHF	TGTGCCACCAGCAGAGGCGGTGGGCGGCCCCAGCATTTT
TRBV6-5	TRBJ2-7	15	TRBD2	-	CASSSRAGTPYEQYF	TGTGCCAGCAGTTCCAGAGCGGGAACCCCCTACGAGCAGTACTTC
TRBV11-2	TRBJ2-5	15	TRBD2	-	CASSSLAGAWETQYF	TGTGCCAGCAGCTCCCTGGCGGGAGCATGGGAGACCCAGTACTTC
TRBV12-3/TRBV12-4	TRBJ2-5	19	TRBD1	many	CASSLGAFLDRESQETQYF	TGTGCCAGCAGTTTAGGGGCATTCCTGGACAGGGAAAGTCAAGAGACCCAGTACTTC
TRBV15	TRBJ2-1	15	TRBD2	-	CATSSSGGKIYEQFF	TGTGCCACCAGCAGTTCGGGGGGTAAAATCTATGAGCAGTTCTTC
TRBV2	TRBJ1-1	17	-	few	CASRSRAGRGMNTEAFF	TGTGCCAGCAGATCCAGGGCAGGGCGAGGGATGAACACTGAAGCTTTCTTT
TRBV6-1	TRBJ1-5	16	-	few	CASSPRASGGNQPQHF	TGTGCCAGCAGTCCCCGGGCCTCAGGAGGCAATCAGCCCCAGCATTTT
TRBV9	TRBJ2-3	16	-	-	CASSHPRGGLGDTQYF	TGTGCCAGCAGCCACCCACGCGGGGGCCTCGGAGATACGCAGTATTTT
TRBV29-1	TRBJ2-5	13	-	few	CSASRGKGETQYF	TGCAGCGCTTCGCGAGGGAAAGGAGAGACCCAGTACTTC
TRBV6-1	TRBJ2-7	14	TRBD2	-	CASRSGSGSYEQYF	TGTGCCAGCAGGAGCGGGAGTGGATCCTACGAGCAGTACTTC
TRBV12-3/TRBV12-4	TRBJ1-1	13	-	few	CASSLLLDTEAFF	TGTGCCAGCAGTTTACTTCTAGACACTGAAGCTTTCTTT
TRBV11-2	TRBJ2-7	14	-	-	CASSELWYPYEQYF	TGTGCCAGCAGCGAACTGTGGTACCCCTACGAGCAGTACTTC
TRBV5-5	TRBJ2-3	17	-	few	CASTWGLLADSTDTQYF	TGTGCCAGCACCTGGGGGTTGTTAGCGGATAGCACAGATACGCAGTATTTT
TRBV3-1	TRBJ2-3	16	-	-	CASSQVEGVYTDTQYF	TGTGCCAGCAGCCAAGTCGAAGGCGTATACACAGATACGCAGTATTTT
TRBV20-1	TRBJ2-7	13	TRBD2	few	CSVGRGGNYEQYF	TGCAGTGTGGGACGGGGGGGAAACTACGAGCAGTACTTC
TRBV27	TRBJ2-3	16	-	-	CASSLSSLPGTDTQYF	TGTGCCAGCAGTTTATCGTCACTCCCCGGTACAGATACGCAGTATTTT
TRBV12-3/TRBV12-4	TRBJ2-1	15	TRBD2	few	CASSFMASGKGEQFF	TGTGCCAGCAGTTTTATGGCTAGCGGGAAAGGTGAGCAGTTCTTC
TRBV5-1	TRBJ2-7	18	-	-	CASSLEVGGPRGTYEQYF	TGCGCCAGCAGCTTGGAGGTGGGAGGTCCCCGGGGGACCTACGAGCAGTACTTC
TRBV12-3/TRBV12-4	TRBJ1-1	13	-	-	CASSSDSYTEAFF	TGTGCCAGCAGTTCCGACAGCTACACTGAAGCTTTCTTT
TRBV5-1	TRBJ1-2	15	-	few	CASSPDGRRDYGYTF	TGCGCCAGCAGCCCTGATGGACGCCGGGACTATGGCTACACCTTC